This TCR beta chain derives from a study of regulatory T cells in long-lasting Graves disease. Overall study results and limits: Study was limited to peripheral blood, excluding thyroid tissue. It is possible that accuracy was reduced by the small size of the sample.

HTBI primers from iRepertoire and Arm-PCR of CDR3 regions yielded the TCR beta libraries. MiXCR, run by TCRdb on the multiplex PCR reads, gives a single entry per CDR3 protein. The sample has about 380,000 distinct CDR3 sequences, 15% to 19% seen once. The CDR3 totals 14 residues. The V end lost 4 bases, the J end lost 4 bases, and 13 bases lay between the germline ends. Germline assignment: CDR1 LGHNA and CDR2 YNFKEQ. This clonotype was observed many times. Its antigen is not identified. The time point: newly diagnosed GD, antithyroid drugs for less than 3 months. Preparation of the TCR library used RNA extracted from PBMCs.

The sequences come from peripheral blood mononuclear cells (PBMCs), collected at new diagnosis, from a patient treated with antithyroid drugs. This receptor was identified in a female donor with Graves disease. V gene TRBV4-2 combines with J gene TRBJ1-1; TRBD1 is a possible D gene (6 bases). CDR3 coding DNA: TGTGCCAGCAGCCGCTACAGGGAAAGCACTGAAGCTTTCTTT. This sequence encodes CASSRYRESTEAFF.